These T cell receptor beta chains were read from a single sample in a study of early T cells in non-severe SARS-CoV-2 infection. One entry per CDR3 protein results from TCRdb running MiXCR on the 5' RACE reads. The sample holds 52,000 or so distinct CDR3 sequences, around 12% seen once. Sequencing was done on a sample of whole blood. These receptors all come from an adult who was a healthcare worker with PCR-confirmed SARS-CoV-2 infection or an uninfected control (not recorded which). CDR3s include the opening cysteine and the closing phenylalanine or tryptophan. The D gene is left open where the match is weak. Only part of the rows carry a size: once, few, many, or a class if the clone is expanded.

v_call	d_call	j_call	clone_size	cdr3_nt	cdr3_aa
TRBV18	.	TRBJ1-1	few	TGTGCCAGCTCACCATCGGTGGCGGACACTGAAGCTTTCTTT	CASSPSVADTEAFF
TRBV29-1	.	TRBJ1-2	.	TGCGGGGCAAGTGGCTACACCTTC	CGASGYTF
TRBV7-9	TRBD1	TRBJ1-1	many	TGTGCCAGCAGCGCTGGGACAGGGCGGTTGGAAGCTTTCTTT	CASSAGTGRLEAFF
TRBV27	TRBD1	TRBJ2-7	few	TGTGCGACCCGGGAACAGGGGGACTACGAGCAGTACTTC	CATREQGDYEQYF
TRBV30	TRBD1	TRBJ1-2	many	TGTGCCTGGAGCGCGGGACAGGGGAGCTATGGCTACACCTTC	CAWSAGQGSYGYTF
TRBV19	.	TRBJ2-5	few	TGTGCCAGTAGTATCTCAGGGTTCCAAGAGACCCAGTACTTC	CASSISGFQETQYF
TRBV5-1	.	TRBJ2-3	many	TGCGCCAGCAGCACCGCCAGTTCGGGGCTGCGCACAGATACGCAGTATTTT	CASSTASSGLRTDTQYF
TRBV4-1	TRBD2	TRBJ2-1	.	TGCGCCAGCAGCCAAGGGGCGGGGGTTAACAATGAGCAGTTCTTC	CASSQGAGVNNEQFF
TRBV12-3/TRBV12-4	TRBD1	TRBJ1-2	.	TGTGCCAGCAGTTTACGCAGGGGGCCCTATGGCTACACCTTC	CASSLRRGPYGYTF
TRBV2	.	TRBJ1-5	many	TGTGCCAGCACCAGAAGGGCACCACAAGTAAATCAGCCCCAGCATTTT	CASTRRAPQVNQPQHF
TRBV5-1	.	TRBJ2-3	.	TGCGCCAGCAGCAACGGACTGAGCACAGATACGCAGTATTTT	CASSNGLSTDTQYF
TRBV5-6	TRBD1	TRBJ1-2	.	TGTGCCAGCAGCAGCCTCCGGGACAGTCCTAACTATGGCTACACCTTC	CASSSLRDSPNYGYTF
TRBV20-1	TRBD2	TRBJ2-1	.	TGCAGTGCTAGACCTATAGCGGGGGTCCACAATGAGCAGTTCTTC	CSARPIAGVHNEQFF
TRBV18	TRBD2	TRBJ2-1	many	TGTGCCAGCTCACCCCTAGCGGGGGGGAGTCTGTCACACAATGAGCAGTTCTTC	CASSPLAGGSLSHNEQFF
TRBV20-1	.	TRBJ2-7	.	TGCAGTGCGCTGACACAGGAAACCTACGAGCAGTACTTC	CSALTQETYEQYF
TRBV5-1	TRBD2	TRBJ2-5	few	TGCGCCAGCAGCTTGGTAGGACTAGGCGCTGAGACCCAGTACTTC	CASSLVGLGAETQYF
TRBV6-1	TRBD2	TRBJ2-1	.	TGTGCCAGCAGTGAGAGCGGGGGAAGGATTGAGCAGTTCTTC	CASSESGGRIEQFF
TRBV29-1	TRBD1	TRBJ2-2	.	TGCAGCGTTGGCGGACAGGGCGGAACCGGGGAGCTGTTTTTT	CSVGGQGGTGELFF
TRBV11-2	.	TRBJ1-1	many	TGTGCCAGCAGCTTAGATAGTAGGCGCGAAGCTTTCTTT	CASSLDSRREAFF
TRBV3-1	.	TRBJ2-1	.	TGTGCCAGCAGCCAAGATGGGCTATCTCTGTCCAATGAGCAGTTCTTC	CASSQDGLSLSNEQFF
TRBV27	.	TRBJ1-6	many	TGTGCCAGCACGGACCTAGGGGACAATTCACCCCTCCACTTT	CASTDLGDNSPLHF
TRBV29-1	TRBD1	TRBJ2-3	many	TGCAGCGTTGACTTGACAGGGCTTACAGAGGATACGCAGTATTTT	CSVDLTGLTEDTQYF
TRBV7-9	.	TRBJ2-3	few	TGTGCCAGCAGCTTAGGACCCCCCTTCACAGATACGCAGTATTTT	CASSLGPPFTDTQYF
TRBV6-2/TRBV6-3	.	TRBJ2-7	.	TGTGCCAGCATCCCCGGCTACTACGAGCAGTACTTC	CASIPGYYEQYF
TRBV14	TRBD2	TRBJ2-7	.	TGTGCCAGCAGGGCGACTAGCGGGGAGTCCTACGAGCAGTACTTC	CASRATSGESYEQYF
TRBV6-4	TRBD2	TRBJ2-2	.	TGTGCCAGCAGTGACCTCTCGACTAGCGGGCACACCGGGGAGCTGTTTTTT	CASSDLSTSGHTGELFF
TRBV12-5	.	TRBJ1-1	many	TGTGCTAGTGGTTTTAGGTTAAAGGATAACACTGAAGCTTTCTTT	CASGFRLKDNTEAFF